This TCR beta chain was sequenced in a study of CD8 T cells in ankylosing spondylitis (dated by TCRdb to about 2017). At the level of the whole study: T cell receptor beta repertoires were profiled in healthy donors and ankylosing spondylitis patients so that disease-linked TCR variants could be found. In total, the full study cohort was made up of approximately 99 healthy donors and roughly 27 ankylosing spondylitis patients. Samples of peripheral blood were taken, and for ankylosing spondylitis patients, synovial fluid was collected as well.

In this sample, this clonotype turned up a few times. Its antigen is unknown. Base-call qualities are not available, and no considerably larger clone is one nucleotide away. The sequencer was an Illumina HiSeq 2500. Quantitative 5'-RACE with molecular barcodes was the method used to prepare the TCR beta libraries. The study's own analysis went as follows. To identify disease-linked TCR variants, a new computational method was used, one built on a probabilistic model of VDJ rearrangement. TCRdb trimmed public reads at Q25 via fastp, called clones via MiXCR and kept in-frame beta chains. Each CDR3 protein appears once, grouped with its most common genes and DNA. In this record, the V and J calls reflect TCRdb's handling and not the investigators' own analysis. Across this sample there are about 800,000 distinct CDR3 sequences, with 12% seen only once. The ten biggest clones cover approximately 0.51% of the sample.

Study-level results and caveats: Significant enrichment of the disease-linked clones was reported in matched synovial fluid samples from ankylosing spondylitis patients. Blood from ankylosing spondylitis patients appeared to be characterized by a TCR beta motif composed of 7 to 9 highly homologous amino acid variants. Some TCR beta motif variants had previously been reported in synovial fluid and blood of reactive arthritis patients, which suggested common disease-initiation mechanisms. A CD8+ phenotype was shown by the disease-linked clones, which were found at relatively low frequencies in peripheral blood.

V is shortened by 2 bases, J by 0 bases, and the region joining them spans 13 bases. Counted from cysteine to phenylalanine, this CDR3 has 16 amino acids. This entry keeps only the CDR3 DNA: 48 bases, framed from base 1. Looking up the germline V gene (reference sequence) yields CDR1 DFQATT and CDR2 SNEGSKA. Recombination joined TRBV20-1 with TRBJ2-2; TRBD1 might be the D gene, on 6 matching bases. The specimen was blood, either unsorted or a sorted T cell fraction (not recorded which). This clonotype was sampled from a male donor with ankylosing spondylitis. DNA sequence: TGCAGTGCTAGATCGCCCGGGACACCGAACACCGGGGAGCTGTTTTTT. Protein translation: CSARSPGTPNTGELFF.